One sample yielded the 4 T cell receptor beta chains listed below, sequenced in a study of patients and donors after allogeneic stem cell transplantation. TCRdb reanalysed the RT-PCR reads using MiXCR and keeps one entry per CDR3 protein. The data hold a few hundred thousand distinct CDR3 sequences, with around an eighth observed a single time. The specimen sequenced was blood, either unsorted or a sorted T cell fraction (not recorded which). The receptors shown here come from a human donor who was either an allogeneic HSCT recipient or a stem cell or donor lymphocyte infusion donor (not recorded which). It is not recorded whose cells these are; they may come from a transplant donor.

The rearrangement links TRBV11-2 to TRBJ1-6; D remains unclear. Trimming took off 5 bases at V and 10 bases at J, with 15 bases between the two ends. The germline CDR1 and CDR2 sequences are SGHAT and FQNNGV. This CDR3 region has 14 residues. This CDR3 is CASSLGPVRSPLHF. CDR3 coding DNA: TGTGCCAGCAGCCTGGGTCCGGTCCGGTCACCCCTCCACTTT.

In its sample, this clonotype was seen many times. V and J are TRBV4-2 and TRBJ2-3; D is uncertain. Germline CDR1 is LGHNA and CDR2 is YNFKEQ. This CDR3 is built from 15 residues. V shed 1 base and J shed 3 bases, with 11 bases lying between them. In DNA, the CDR3 is TGTGCCAGCAGCCAAGCGCTGGTCGGGACAGATACGCAGTATTTT. Translating it yields CASSQALVGTDTQYF.

This clonotype appeared a few times. The J gene is TRBJ2-7, the V gene TRBV7-6; D is perhaps TRBD1 (5 bases). Germline V CDR1 and CDR2: SGHVS, FNYEAQ. The CDR3 extends over 14 amino acids. The V gene lost 1 base and the J gene lost 2 bases, with 9 bases spanning the gap. The CDR3 nucleotides are TGTGCCAGCAGCTTAGAAGGGGTTGCCTACGAGCAGTACTTC. This gives the protein CASSLEGVAYEQYF.

This clonotype was counted between two and nine times. This chain links TRBV4-1 with TRBJ1-4, with TRBD1 identical over 8 bases. The CDR3 length is 19 residues. J lost 1 base, V lost 0 bases, and 10 bases had no gene match. The V gene's germline CDR1 is MGHRA and CDR2 YSYEKL. The CDR3 protein is CASSQDMDRAWGTNEKLFF. The CDR3 region has the DNA TGCGCCAGCAGCCAAGACATGGACAGGGCCTGGGGAACTAATGAAAAACTGTTTTTT.